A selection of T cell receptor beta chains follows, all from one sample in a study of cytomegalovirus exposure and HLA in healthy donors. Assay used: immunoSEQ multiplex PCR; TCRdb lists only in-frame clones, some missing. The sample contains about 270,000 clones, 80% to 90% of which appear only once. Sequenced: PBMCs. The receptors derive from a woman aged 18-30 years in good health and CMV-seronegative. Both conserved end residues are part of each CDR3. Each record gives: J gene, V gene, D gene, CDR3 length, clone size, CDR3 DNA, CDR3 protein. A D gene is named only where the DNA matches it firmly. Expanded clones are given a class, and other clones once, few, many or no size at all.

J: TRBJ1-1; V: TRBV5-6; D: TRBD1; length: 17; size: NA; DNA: TGTGCCAGCAGCTCAAGGACAGGGGGCGGTGTGAACACTGAAGCTTTCTTT; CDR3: CASSSRTGGGVNTEAFF
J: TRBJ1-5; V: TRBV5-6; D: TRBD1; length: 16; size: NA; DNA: TGTGCCAGCAGCTTCGGGATAGACAGGGGCAATCAGCCCCAGCATTTT; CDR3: CASSFGIDRGNQPQHF
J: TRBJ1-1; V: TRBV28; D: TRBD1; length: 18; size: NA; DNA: TGTGCCAGCAGTCCCAGAGGGGGGACAGGAGCAATGAACACTGAAGCTTTCTTT; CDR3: CASSPRGGTGAMNTEAFF
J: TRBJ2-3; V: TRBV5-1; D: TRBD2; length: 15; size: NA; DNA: TGCGCCAGCGGGCTAGCGGGAGGGTCCACAGATACGCAGTATTTT; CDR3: CASGLAGGSTDTQYF
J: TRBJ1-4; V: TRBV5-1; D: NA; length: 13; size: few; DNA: TGCGCCAGCAGCTTGGCTGGGGGGGAAAAACTGTTTTTT; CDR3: CASSLAGGEKLFF
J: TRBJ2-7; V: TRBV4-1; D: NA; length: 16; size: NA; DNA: TGCGCCAGCAGCCGGCCCGCAGGGGATTACTCCTACGAGCAGTACTTC; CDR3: CASSRPAGDYSYEQYF
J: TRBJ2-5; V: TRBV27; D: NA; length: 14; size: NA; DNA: TGTGCCAGCAGAAAGGGGCAGTCCCAAGAGACCCAGTACTTC; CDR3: CASRKGQSQETQYF
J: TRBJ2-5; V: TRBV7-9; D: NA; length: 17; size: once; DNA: TGTGCCAGCAGCTTAGTCTGGCAGCGGGCCTTCCAAGAGACCCAGTACTTC; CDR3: CASSLVWQRAFQETQYF
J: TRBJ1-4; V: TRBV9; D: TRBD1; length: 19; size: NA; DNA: TGTGCCAGCAAGCAATCAAGGACAGGGGGCTTGACAACTAATGAAAAACTGTTTTTT; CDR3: CASKQSRTGGLTTNEKLFF
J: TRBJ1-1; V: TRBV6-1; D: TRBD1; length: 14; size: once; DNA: TGTGCCAGCAGTGACCGGACAGGGAGCACTGAAGCTTTCTTT; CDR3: CASSDRTGSTEAFF
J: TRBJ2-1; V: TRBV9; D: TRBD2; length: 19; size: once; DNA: TGTGCCAGCAGCCATCCGGGGCTAGCGGGAGGTAGTTCCTACAATGAGCAGTTCTTC; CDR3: CASSHPGLAGGSSYNEQFF
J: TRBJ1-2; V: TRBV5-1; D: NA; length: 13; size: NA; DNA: TGCGCCAGCTGCCCCGACGGAGACTATGGCTACACCTTC; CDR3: CASCPDGDYGYTF
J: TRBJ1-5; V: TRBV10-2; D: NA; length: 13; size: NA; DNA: TGCGCCAGCAGAGACAGCGAGGCCCAGCCCCAGCATTTT; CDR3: CASRDSEAQPQHF
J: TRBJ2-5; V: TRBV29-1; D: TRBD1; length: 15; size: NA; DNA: TGCAGCGAACACGACATTGGGACAGGCCAAGAGACCCAGTACTTC; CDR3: CSEHDIGTGQETQYF
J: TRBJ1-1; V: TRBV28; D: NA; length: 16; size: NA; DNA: TGTGCCAGCATCCCGGACGGGGGTGCCTCACTTTTCCAAGCTTTCTTT; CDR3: CASIPDGGASLFQAFF
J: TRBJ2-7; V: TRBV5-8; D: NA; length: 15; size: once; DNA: TGTGCCAGCAGTCCAGCAAGGGTTCCAGGGTACGAGCAGTACTTC; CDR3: CASSPARVPGYEQYF
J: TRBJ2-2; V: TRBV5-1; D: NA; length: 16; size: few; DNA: TGCGCCAGCAGCTTGGCCTGGACTCTTACCACCGGGGAGCTGTTTTTT; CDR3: CASSLAWTLTTGELFF
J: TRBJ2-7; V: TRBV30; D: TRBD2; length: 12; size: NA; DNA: TGTGCCTGGGACGGGGGGTCCTACGAGCAGTACTTC; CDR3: CAWDGGSYEQYF
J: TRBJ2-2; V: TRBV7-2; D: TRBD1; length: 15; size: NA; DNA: TGTGCCAGCAGCTTAGAGACAGGGTACACCGGGGAGCTGTTTTTT; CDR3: CASSLETGYTGELFF
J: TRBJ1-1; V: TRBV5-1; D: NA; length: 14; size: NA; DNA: TGCGCCAGCAGCTCATTACAGGGTTCGGCTGAAGCTTTCTTT; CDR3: CASSSLQGSAEAFF
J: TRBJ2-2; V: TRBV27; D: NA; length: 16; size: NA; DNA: TGTGCCAGCAGTTTATGGCCAGAGGAAAGTACCGGGGAGCTGTTTTTT; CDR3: CASSLWPEESTGELFF
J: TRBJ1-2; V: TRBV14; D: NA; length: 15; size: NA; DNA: TGTGCCAGCAGCCAAGTGGAAGGGACACCCATGGGCTACACCTTC; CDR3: CASSQVEGTPMGYTF
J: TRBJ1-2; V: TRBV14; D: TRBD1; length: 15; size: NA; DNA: TGTGCCAGCAGCCAAGGGACAGGGGGTTCCTATGGCTACACCTTC; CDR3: CASSQGTGGSYGYTF
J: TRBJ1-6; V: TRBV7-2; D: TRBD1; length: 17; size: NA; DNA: TGTGCCAGCAGCTTAGACTGGACAGGGTCGAATAATTCACCCCTCCACTTT; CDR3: CASSLDWTGSNNSPLHF
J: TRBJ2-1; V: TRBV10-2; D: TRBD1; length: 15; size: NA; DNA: TGCGCCAGCAGTGAGCCGGGACAGGGGGACAATGAGCAGTTCTTC; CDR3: CASSEPGQGDNEQFF
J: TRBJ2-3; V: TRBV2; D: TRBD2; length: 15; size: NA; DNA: TGTGCCAGCAGCCAAGGGCGGGGGAACACAGATACGCAGTATTTT; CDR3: CASSQGRGNTDTQYF
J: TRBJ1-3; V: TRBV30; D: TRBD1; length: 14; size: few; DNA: TGTGCCTGGGGCCCAGGGGGAGGTGGAAACACCATATATTTT; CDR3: CAWGPGGGGNTIYF
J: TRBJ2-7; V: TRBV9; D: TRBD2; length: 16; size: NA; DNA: TGTGCCAGCAGCGAGACGGGGACTAGCTACACCTACGAGCAGTACTTC; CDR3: CASSETGTSYTYEQYF
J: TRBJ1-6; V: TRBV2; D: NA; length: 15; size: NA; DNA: TGTGCCAGCATCCAGACAGCGCCATATAATTCACCCCTCCACTTT; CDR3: CASIQTAPYNSPLHF
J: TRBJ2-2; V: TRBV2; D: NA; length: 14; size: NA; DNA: TGTGCCAGCAGGTATGACAGGAACACCGGGGAGCTGTTTTTT; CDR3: CASRYDRNTGELFF
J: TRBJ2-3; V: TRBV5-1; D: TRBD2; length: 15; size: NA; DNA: TGCGCCAGCAGCTTGACTAGCGGTGGGCAAGATACGCAGTATTTT; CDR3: CASSLTSGGQDTQYF